This T cell receptor (beta chain) was sequenced for a study of shared clonotypes between healthy human individuals. The germline V and J ends were trimmed by 1 base and 6 bases, with 12 bases remaining between them. Looked up from germline, CDR1 is SGHAT and CDR2 is FQNNGV. The CDR3 covers 14 residues. The data were produced by immunoSEQ multiplex PCR, yet TCRdb's version contains in-frame clones alone and is incomplete. The sample records about 490,000 clones, approximately 81% being singletons. The sequenced sample was PBMCs. This chain joins TRBV11-2 and TRBJ2-5, with a weak D call TRBD2 (5 bases). This sequence originates from a woman aged 40 to 50 in good health. Some clones in this sample may be carry-over from other donors' samples. CDR3 sequence reads: CASSLVRGLKTQYF. CDR3 bases: TGTGCCAGCAGCTTAGTACGGGGTTTGAAGACCCAGTACTTC.